This entry describes one T cell receptor (beta chain). There are 17 residues in the CDR3. Germline V gene lookup returns CDR1 KGHDR and CDR2 SFDVKD. Unmatched junction bases numbered 9, after V lost 0 bases and J lost 7 bases. This sample stems from a study of T cell responses to AZD1222 COVID-19 vaccine. TCRdb's copy holds only in-frame clones and misses some; the assay was immunoSEQ multiplex PCR. The repertoire holds under 200,000 clones, with around 92% as singletons. This TCR came from an adult who received the AZD1222 COVID-19 vaccine. The chain carries TRBV24-1 and TRBJ1-3; 9 bases are shared with TRBD1. The sample in question was peripheral blood, obtained 28 days after the second AZD1222 dose. As DNA, the CDR3 is TGTGCCACCAGTGATTTGAGGACAGGGGATAAACGGAACACCATATATTTT. Translating gives CATSDLRTGDKRNTIYF.